This T cell receptor (beta chain) was recovered during a study of T cell clonotyping in hematopoietic cell transplantation. The overall study: Recipients' pretransplant samples followed cytoreduction.

Trimming left V 1 base short and J 2 bases short, with 12 bases between. The CDR3 covers 15 residues. The germline V gene encodes CDR1 SGHTA and CDR2 FQGNSA. The repertoire was sequenced with immunoSEQ multiplex PCR; TCRdb's copy has only in-frame clones and lacks some. Among 25,000 to 35,000 clones listed, 90% to 95% were seen once. Time point in this sample: recipient sample about 28 days before transplant, after cytoreduction. Source: peripheral blood mononuclear cells, taken before stem cell transplant. The chain combines TRBV7-2 with TRBJ2-7, with D possibly TRBD2 on 5 matching bases. The receptor comes from a man in his fifties or sixties with acute myeloid leukemia. Some clones in this sample may be carry-over from other donors' samples. For the CDR3, the DNA is TGTGCCAGCAGCTTAGAGCGGATCGGAACCTACGAGCAGTACTTC. It yields the protein CASSLERIGTYEQYF.